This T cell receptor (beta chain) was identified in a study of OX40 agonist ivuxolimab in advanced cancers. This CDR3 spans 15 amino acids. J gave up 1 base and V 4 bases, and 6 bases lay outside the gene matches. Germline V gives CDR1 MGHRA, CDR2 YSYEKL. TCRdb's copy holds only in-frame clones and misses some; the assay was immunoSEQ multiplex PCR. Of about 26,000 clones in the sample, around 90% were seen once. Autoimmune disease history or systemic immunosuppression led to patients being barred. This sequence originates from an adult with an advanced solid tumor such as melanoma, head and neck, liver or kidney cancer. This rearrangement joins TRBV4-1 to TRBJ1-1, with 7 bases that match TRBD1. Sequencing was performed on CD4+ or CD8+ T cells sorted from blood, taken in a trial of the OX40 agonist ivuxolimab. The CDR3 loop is CASSPLTGQNTEAFF. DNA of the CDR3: TGCGCCAGCAGCCCCCTGACAGGGCAGAACACTGAAGCTTTCTTT.